These T cell receptor beta chains were read from a single sample in a study of identical twins. TCRdb fed the 5' RACE reads into MiXCR, producing one record per CDR3 protein. The table lists 1.5 million or so distinct CDR3 sequences, more than 30% of them singletons. Sequenced: cord blood. The receptors derive from a newborn girl in good health. CDR3s include the opening cysteine and the closing phenylalanine or tryptophan. A D gene is named only where the DNA matches it firmly. Size is omitted from some rows. Given values are once, few, many or a class for expanded clones.

-,16,TRBD2,TRBJ2-3,TRBV24-1,CATSPLAGGGTDTQYF,TGTGCCACCAGTCCTTTAGCGGGAGGGGGCACAGATACGCAGTATTTT
-,16,TRBD2,TRBJ2-7,TRBV25-1,CASSRLAGASDYEQYF,TGTGCCAGCAGTCGGCTAGCGGGAGCGTCGGACTACGAGCAGTACTTC
many,11,-,TRBJ2-3,TRBV12-3/TRBV12-4,CASRQGDTQYF,TGTGCCAGCAGACAGGGAGATACGCAGTATTTT
-,16,-,TRBJ2-3,TRBV27,CASSPTPRGTTDTQYF,TGTGCCAGCAGTCCAACCCCAAGGGGCACCACAGATACGCAGTATTTT
-,17,TRBD2,TRBJ2-3,TRBV13,CASSLAGLAGGPDTQYF,TGTGCCAGCAGCTTAGCGGGACTAGCGGGGGGCCCAGATACGCAGTATTTT
few,14,-,TRBJ2-5,TRBV20-1,CSASLTLAQETQYF,TGCAGTGCTTCACTGACGCTCGCCCAAGAGACCCAGTACTTC
-,11,TRBD2,TRBJ2-3,TRBV29-1,CSVASGGVQYF,TGCAGCGTTGCCAGCGGGGGGGTGCAGTATTTT
many,12,-,TRBJ2-3,TRBV29-1,CSVGPTGTAQYF,TGCAGCGTTGGTCCAACAGGGACCGCGCAGTATTTT
-,15,TRBD2,TRBJ2-3,TRBV5-1,CASSFLSGSTDTQYF,TGCGCCAGCAGCTTTCTTAGCGGGAGCACAGATACGCAGTATTTT
-,14,TRBD1,TRBJ2-1,TRBV14,CASSHFTGGYEQFF,TGTGCCAGCAGCCATTTCACAGGGGGCTACGAGCAGTTCTTC
many,16,-,TRBJ1-2,TRBV11-2,CASSLFPTRSDYGYTF,TGTGCCAGCAGCTTATTCCCGACCCGGAGCGACTATGGCTACACCTTC
-,11,-,TRBJ2-3,TRBV19,CASSDVFTQYF,TGTGCCAGTAGTGACGTTTTTACGCAGTATTTT
-,15,-,TRBJ1-1,TRBV18,CASSPLNGGNTEAFF,TGTGCCAGCTCACCCCTGAACGGTGGCAACACTGAAGCTTTCTTT
many,12,-,TRBJ2-1,TRBV13,CASSQKSDEQFF,TGTGCCAGCAGCCAAAAGAGCGATGAGCAGTTCTTC
-,14,-,TRBJ1-4,TRBV21-1,CASSHPRGGEKLFF,TGTGCCAGCAGCCACCCCAGGGGGGGAGAAAAACTGTTTTTT
few,14,-,TRBJ2-5,TRBV13,CASSLSDWEETQYF,TGTGCCAGCAGCTTAAGCGATTGGGAAGAGACCCAGTACTTC
-,13,TRBD1,TRBJ2-6,TRBV20-1,CSAGQGGANALTF,TGCAGTGCTGGACAGGGTGGGGCCAACGCCCTGACTTTC
-,11,-,TRBJ2-7,TRBV2,CASNESYEQYF,TGTGCCAGCAACGAGAGCTACGAGCAGTACTTC
few,12,TRBD1,TRBJ2-7,TRBV28,CASSPDRPEQYF,TGTGCCAGCAGTCCGGACAGGCCCGAGCAGTACTTC
few,16,-,TRBJ2-1,TRBV12-3/TRBV12-4,CASSQLWAPSADEQFF,TGTGCCAGCAGCCAGCTCTGGGCTCCCTCTGCCGATGAGCAGTTCTTC
many,15,-,TRBJ1-2,TRBV10-3,CAISESMGRGYGYTF,TGTGCCATCAGTGAGTCCATGGGGCGCGGCTATGGCTACACCTTC
few,11,-,TRBJ1-1,TRBV27,CASRDVGHAFF,TGTGCCAGCAGGGACGTAGGACATGCTTTCTTT
few,14,TRBD1,TRBJ1-2,TRBV12-3/TRBV12-4,CASSPTGQGNGYTF,TGTGCCAGCAGTCCAACGGGACAGGGAAACGGCTACACCTTC
few,13,TRBD2,TRBJ2-5,TRBV12-3/TRBV12-4,CASSLVRTSEQYF,TGTGCCAGCAGTTTAGTCAGGACTAGTGAGCAGTACTTC
-,16,TRBD1,TRBJ1-6,TRBV6-5,CASRQAGQGNNSPLHF,TGTGCCAGCCGACAGGCGGGACAGGGTAATAATTCACCCCTCCACTTT
-,11,-,TRBJ2-1,TRBV6-2/TRBV6-3,CVSSYLYEQFF,TGTGTCAGCAGTTATCTGTATGAGCAGTTCTTC
-,14,-,TRBJ2-5,TRBV5-1,CASSLAVGEETQYF,TGCGCCAGCAGCTTGGCCGTCGGGGAAGAGACCCAGTACTTC
few,15,TRBD2,TRBJ2-4,TRBV18,CASSPRISGENIQYF,TGTGCCAGCTCACCACGGATTAGCGGGGAAAACATTCAGTACTTC
-,15,TRBD2,TRBJ2-3,TRBV7-9,CASTRWGLGTDTQYF,TGTGCCAGCACCCGTTGGGGACTAGGCACAGATACGCAGTATTTT
-,19,-,TRBJ2-4,TRBV9,CASSVDLGEDWTAKNIQYF,TGTGCCAGCAGCGTAGATCTCGGGGAAGACTGGACGGCCAAAAACATTCAGTACTTC
-,18,-,TRBJ2-6,TRBV6-1,CASSEGGGTYSGANVLTF,TGTGCCAGCAGTGAAGGAGGGGGTACCTACTCTGGGGCCAACGTCCTGACTTTC
-,13,TRBD1,TRBJ2-5,TRBV29-1,CSVEGQGDNGQYF,TGCAGCGTTGAGGGACAGGGGGACAATGGGCAGTACTTC
-,16,TRBD2,TRBJ2-4,TRBV3-1,CASSPWTSGSKNIQYF,TGTGCCAGCAGCCCGTGGACTAGCGGGAGCAAAAACATTCAGTACTTC
-,15,-,TRBJ2-5,TRBV3-1,CASSPTTVYQEAQYF,TGTGCCAGCAGCCCGACCACGGTCTACCAAGAGGCCCAGTACTTC
few,13,-,TRBJ2-7,TRBV10-3,CAIQPDGTYEQYF,TGTGCCATCCAGCCCGACGGAACCTACGAGCAGTACTTC
-,15,-,TRBJ1-6,TRBV12-3/TRBV12-4,CASRARQRHNSPLHF,TGTGCCAGCAGAGCCCGACAGCGGCATAATTCACCCCTCCACTTT
once,14,TRBD2,TRBJ2-5,TRBV24-1,CATSDVLAGETQYF,TGTGCCACCAGTGATGTCCTAGCGGGAGAGACCCAGTACTTC
-,14,-,TRBJ2-5,TRBV10-1,CASSDREQLETQYF,TGCGCCAGCAGTGACCGGGAACAACTAGAGACCCAGTACTTC
-,13,-,TRBJ2-2,TRBV12-3/TRBV12-4,CASTSLPSGELFF,TGTGCCAGCACCTCTCTACCGTCTGGGGAGCTGTTTTTT
few,14,TRBD2,TRBJ2-1,TRBV20-1,CSATLAGGYNEQFF,TGCAGTGCGACCCTAGCGGGGGGTTACAATGAGCAGTTCTTC
few,15,-,TRBJ2-7,TRBV28,CASSLGSESSYEQYF,TGTGCCAGCAGTTTAGGTTCCGAGAGCTCCTACGAGCAGTACTTC